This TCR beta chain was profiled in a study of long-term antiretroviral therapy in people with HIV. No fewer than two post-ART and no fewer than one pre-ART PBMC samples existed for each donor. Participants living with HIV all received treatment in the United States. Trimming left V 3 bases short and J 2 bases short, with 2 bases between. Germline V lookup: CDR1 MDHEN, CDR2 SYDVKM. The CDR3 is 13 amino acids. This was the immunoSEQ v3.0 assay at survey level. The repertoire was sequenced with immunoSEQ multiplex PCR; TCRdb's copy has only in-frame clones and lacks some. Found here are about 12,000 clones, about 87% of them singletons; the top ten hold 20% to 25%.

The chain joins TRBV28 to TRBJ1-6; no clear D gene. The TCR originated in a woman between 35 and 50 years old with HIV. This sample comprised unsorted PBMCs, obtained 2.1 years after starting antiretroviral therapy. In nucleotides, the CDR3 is TGTGCCAGCAGTTTCCCCTATAATTCACCCCTCCACTTT. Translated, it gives CASSFPYNSPLHF.